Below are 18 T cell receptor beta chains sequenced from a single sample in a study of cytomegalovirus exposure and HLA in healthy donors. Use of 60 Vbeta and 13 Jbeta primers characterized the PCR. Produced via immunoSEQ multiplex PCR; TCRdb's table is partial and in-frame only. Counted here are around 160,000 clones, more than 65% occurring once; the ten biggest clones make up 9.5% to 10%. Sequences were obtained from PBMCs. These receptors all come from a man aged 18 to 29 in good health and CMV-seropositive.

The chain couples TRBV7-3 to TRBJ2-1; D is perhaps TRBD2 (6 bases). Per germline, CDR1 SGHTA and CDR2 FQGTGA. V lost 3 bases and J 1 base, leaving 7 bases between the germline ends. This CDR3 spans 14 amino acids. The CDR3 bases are TGTGCCAGCAGCTTGACTAGTTCCTACAATGAGCAGTTCTTC. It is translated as CASSLTSSYNEQFF.

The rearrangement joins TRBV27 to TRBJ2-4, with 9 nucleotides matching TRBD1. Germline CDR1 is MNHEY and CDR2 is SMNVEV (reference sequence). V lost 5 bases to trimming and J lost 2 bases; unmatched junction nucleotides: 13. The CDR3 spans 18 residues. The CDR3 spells CASSPLPGQGFSKNIQYF. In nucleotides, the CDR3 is TGTGCCAGCAGTCCCCTACCGGGACAGGGTTTCTCCAAAAACATTCAGTACTTC.

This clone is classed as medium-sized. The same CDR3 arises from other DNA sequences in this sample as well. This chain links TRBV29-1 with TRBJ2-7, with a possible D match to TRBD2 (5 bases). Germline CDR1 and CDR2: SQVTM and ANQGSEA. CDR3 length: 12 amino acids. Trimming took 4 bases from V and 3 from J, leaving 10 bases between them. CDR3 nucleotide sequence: TGCAGCGTTGGGAGCGGAATCTACGAGCAGTACTTC. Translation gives CSVGSGIYEQYF.

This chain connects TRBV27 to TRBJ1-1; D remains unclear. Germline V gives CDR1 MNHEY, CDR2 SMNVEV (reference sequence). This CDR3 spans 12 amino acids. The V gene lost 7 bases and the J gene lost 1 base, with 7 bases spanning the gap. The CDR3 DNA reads TGTGCCAGCACCAACGGGAACACTGAAGCTTTCTTT. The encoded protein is CASTNGNTEAFF.

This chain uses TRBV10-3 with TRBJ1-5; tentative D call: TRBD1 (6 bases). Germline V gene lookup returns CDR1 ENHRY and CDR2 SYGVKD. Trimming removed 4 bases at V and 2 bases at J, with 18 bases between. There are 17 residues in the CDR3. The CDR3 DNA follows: TGTGCCATCAGTGCGTCTTTCCAGGGGATTGGCAATCAGCCCCAGCATTTT. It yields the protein CAISASFQGIGNQPQHF.

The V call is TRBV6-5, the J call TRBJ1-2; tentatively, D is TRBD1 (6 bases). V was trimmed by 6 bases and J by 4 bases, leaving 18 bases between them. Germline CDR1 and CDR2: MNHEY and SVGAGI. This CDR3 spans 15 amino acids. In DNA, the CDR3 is TGTGCCAGCAGGGCGGGGGGGGGCGGAGGCTATGGCTACACCTTC. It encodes CASRAGGGGGYGYTF.

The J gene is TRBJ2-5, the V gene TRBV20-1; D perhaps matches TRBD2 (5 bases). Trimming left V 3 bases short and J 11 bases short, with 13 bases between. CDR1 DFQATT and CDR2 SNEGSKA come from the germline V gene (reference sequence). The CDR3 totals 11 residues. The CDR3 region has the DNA TGCAGTGCTAGTTCCTCTTGGGAGCAGTACTTC. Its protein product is CSASSSWEQYF.

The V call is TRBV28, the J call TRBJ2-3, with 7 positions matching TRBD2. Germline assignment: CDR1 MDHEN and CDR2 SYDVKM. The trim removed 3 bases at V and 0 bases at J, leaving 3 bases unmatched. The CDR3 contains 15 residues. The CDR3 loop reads CASSFSGYSTDTQYF. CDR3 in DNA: TGTGCCAGCAGTTTTAGCGGGTATAGCACAGATACGCAGTATTTT.

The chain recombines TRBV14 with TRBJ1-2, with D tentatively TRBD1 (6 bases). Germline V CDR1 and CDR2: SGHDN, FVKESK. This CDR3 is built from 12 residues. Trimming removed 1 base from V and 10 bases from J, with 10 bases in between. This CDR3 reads CASSQVRGAYTF. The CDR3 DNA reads TGTGCCAGCAGCCAAGTACGGGGGGCCTACACCTTC.

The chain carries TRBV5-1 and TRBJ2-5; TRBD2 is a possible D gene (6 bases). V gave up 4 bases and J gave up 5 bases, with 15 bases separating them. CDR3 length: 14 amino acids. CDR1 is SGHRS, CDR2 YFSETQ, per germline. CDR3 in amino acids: CASSDVGGSETQYF. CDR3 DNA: TGCGCCAGCAGCGACGTCGGGGGTTCGGAGACCCAGTACTTC.

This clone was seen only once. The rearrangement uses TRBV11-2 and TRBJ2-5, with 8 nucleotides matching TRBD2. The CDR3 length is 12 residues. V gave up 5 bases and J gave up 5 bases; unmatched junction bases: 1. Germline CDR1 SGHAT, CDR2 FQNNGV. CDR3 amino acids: CASSRGGETQYF. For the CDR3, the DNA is TGTGCCAGCAGCCGGGGGGGGGAGACCCAGTACTTC.

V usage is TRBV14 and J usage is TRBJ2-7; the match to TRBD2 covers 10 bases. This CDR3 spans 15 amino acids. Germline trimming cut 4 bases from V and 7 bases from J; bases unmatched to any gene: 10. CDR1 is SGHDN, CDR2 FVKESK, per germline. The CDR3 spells CASSLGASGSGEQYF. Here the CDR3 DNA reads TGTGCCAGCAGCCTTGGAGCTAGCGGGAGTGGAGAGCAGTACTTC. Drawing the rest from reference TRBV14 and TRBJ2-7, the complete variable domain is EAGVTQFPSHSVIEKGQTVTLRCDPISGHDNLYWYRRVMGKEIKFLLHFVKESKQDESGMPNNRFLAERTGGTYSTLKVQPAELEDSGVYFCASSLGASGSGEQYFGPGTRLTVT.

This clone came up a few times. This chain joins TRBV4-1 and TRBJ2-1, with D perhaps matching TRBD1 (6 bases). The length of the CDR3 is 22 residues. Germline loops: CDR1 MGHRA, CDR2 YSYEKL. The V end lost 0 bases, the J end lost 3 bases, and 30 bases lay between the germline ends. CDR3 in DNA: TGCGCCAGCAGCCAAGATGGGGTCAGGGGAACCCTCGCTCTCTCCGACTACAATGAGCAGTTCTTC. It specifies CASSQDGVRGTLALSDYNEQFF.

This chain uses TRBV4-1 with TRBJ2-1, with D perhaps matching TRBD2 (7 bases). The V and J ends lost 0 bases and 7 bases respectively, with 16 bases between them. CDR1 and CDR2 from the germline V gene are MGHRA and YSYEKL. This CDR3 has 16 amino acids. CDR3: CASSQDLRGGLNEQFF. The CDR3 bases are TGCGCCAGCAGCCAAGATTTGAGGGGGGGCCTAAATGAGCAGTTCTTC.

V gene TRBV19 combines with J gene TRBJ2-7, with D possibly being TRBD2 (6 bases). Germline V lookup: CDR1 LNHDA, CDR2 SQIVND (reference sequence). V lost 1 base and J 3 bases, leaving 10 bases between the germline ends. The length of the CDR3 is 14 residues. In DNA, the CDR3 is TGTGCCAGTAGTATAGGGACGGGGGACTACGAGCAGTACTTC. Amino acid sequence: CASSIGTGDYEQYF.

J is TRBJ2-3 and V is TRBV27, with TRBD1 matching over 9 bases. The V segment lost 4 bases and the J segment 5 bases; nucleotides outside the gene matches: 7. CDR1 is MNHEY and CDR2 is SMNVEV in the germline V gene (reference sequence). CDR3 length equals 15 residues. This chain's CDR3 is CASSSPGQGKDTQYF. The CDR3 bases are TGTGCCAGCAGTTCACCGGGACAGGGCAAAGATACGCAGTATTTT.

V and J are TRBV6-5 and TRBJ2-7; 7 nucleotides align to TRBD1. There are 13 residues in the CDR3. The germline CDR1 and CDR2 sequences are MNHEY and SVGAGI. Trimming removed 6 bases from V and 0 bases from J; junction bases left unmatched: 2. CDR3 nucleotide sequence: TGTGCCAGCAGGAGGGACAGCTCCTACGAGCAGTACTTC. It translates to CASRRDSSYEQYF.

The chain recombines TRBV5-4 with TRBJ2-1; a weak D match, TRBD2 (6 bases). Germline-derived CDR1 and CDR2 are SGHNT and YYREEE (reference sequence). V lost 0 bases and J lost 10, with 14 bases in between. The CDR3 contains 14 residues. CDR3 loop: CASSLERARLEQFF. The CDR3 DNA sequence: TGTGCCAGCAGCTTGGAGCGGGCCCGGTTAGAGCAGTTCTTC.